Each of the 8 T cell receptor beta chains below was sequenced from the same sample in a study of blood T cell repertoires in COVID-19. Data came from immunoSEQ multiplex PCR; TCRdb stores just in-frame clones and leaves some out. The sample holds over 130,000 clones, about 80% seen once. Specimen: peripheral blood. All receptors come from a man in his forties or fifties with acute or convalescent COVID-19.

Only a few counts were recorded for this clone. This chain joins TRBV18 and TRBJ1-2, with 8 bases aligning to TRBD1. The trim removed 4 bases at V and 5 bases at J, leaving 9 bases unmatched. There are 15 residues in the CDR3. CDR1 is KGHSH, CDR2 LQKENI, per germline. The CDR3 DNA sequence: TGTGCCAGCTCACTGGACAGGGAGAGAGCGTATGGCTACACCTTC. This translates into CASSLDRERAYGYTF.

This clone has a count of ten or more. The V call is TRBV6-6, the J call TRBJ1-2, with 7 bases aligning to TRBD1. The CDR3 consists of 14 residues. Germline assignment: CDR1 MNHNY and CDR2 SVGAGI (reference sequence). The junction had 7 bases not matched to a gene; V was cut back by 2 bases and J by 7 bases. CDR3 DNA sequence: TGTGCCAGCAGTTACGCGACAGGGTCCTTTGGCTACACCTTC. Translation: CASSYATGSFGYTF.

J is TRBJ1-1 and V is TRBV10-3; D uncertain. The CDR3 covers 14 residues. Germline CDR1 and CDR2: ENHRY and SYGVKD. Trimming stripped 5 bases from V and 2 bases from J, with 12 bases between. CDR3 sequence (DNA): TGTGCCATCAGTAAGGCAGGCGAAAACACTGAAGCTTTCTTT. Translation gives CAISKAGENTEAFF.

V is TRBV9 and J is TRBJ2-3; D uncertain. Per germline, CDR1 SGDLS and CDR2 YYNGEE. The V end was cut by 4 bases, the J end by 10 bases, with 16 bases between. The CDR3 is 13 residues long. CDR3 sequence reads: CASSPPLHEAQYF. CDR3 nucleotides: TGTGCCAGCAGCCCACCCCTCCACGAGGCGCAGTATTTT.

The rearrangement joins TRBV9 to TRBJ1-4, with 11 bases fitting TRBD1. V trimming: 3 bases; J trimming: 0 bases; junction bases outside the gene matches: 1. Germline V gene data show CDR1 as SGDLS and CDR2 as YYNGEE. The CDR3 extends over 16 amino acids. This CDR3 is CASSGGQGATNEKLFF. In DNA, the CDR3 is TGTGCCAGCAGCGGGGGACAGGGGGCAACTAATGAAAAACTGTTTTTT.

The CDR3 DNA sequence: TGCGCCAGCAGCTATGTCTGCTTACTTATAGTCTACGAGCAGTACGTC. Translating it yields CASSYVCLLIVYEQYV. This chain connects TRBV4-1 to TRBJ2-7; D is unresolved. The CDR3 totals 16 residues. Germline CDR1 is MGHRA and CDR2 is YSYEKL. Deletions cut 5 bases from V and 3 bases from J, with 20 bases between.

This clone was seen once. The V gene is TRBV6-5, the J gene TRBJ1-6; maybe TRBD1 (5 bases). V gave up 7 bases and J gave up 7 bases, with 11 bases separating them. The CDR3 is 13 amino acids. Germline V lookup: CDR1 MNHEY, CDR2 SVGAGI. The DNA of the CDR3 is TGTGCCAGCAACCGGGGGGAAAATTCACCCCTCCACTTT. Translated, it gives CASNRGENSPLHF.

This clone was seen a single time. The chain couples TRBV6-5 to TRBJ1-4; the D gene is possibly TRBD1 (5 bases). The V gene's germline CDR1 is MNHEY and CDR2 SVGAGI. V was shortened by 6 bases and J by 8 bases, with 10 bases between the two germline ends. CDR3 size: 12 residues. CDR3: CASSPGIEKLFF. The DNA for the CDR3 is TGTGCCAGCAGCCCAGGGATCGAAAAACTGTTTTTT.